This T cell receptor (beta chain) is drawn from a study of shared clonotypes between healthy human individuals. CDR3 size: 14 residues. Trimming stripped 1 base from V and 1 base from J, with 8 bases between. Germline CDR1 SGHKS, CDR2 YYEKEE (reference sequence). Broader study findings: Relative to clonotypes present in all four donors, those not shared had lower generation probabilities. Naive subsets, compared against memory subsets, generally had larger estimated richness values.

It was at deep level that the assay was run. Libraries were prepared by immunoSEQ multiplex PCR; TCRdb keeps only in-frame clonotypes and omits some of them. The sample lists a few million clones, around nine tenths seen once, with over 0.12% in the top ten. The donor population consisted of healthy HIV-negative adults with no recent acute infections or vaccinations. In regard to this clone: What it binds is unknown.

This receptor was identified in a man between 18 and 29 years old in good health. Sequencing was performed on naive CD4+ T cells sorted from blood. The subset: CD45RA+ positively selected. This chain joins TRBV5-5 and TRBJ1-1, with D hard to call. The CDR3 DNA reads as TGTGCCAGCAGCTTGCTTACCCAGAACACTGAAGCTTTCTTT. This encodes CASSLLTQNTEAFF.